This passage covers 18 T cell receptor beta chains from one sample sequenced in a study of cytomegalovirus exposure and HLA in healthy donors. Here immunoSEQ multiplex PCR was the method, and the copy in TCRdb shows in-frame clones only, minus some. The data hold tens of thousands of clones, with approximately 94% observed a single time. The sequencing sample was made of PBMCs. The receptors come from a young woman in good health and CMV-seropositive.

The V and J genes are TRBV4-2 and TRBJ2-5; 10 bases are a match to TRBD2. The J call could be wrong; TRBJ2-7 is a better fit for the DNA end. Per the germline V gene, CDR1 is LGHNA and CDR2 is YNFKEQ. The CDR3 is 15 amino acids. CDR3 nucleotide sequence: TGTGCCAGCAGCCATGGACTAGCGGACTCCTACGAGCAGTACTTC. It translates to CASSHGLADSYEQYF.

The CDR3 sequence: CATSTIRGVNSPLHF. The CDR3 coding sequence is TGTGCCACCAGCACTATCAGGGGGGTTAATTCACCCCTCCACTTT. The chain has TRBV15 and TRBJ1-6; TRBD1 aligns across 7 bases. Germline trimming cut 4 bases from V and 6 bases from J; bases unmatched to any gene: 6. The CDR3 has 15 residues. CDR1 is LNHNV, CDR2 YYDKDF, per germline (reference sequence).

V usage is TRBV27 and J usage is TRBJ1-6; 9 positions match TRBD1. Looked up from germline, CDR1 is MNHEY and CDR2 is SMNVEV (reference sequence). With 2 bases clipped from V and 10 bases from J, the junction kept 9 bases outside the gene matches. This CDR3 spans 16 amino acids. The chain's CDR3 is CASSLSLTGGTSPLHF. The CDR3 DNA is TGTGCCAGCAGTTTAAGTTTGACAGGGGGTACGTCACCCCTCCACTTT.

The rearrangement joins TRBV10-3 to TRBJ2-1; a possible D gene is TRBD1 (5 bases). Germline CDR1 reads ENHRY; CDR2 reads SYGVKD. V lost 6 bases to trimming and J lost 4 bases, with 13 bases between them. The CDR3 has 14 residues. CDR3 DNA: TGTGCCATCAGCCAGACAGAGGAATACAATGAGCAGTTCTTC. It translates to CAISQTEEYNEQFF.

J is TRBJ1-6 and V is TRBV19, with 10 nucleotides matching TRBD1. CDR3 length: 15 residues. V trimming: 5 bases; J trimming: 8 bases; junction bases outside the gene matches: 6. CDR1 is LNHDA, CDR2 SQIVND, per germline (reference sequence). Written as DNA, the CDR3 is TGTGCCAGTAGTGGGGGACAGGGGATGGATTCACCCCTCCACTTT. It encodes CASSGGQGMDSPLHF.

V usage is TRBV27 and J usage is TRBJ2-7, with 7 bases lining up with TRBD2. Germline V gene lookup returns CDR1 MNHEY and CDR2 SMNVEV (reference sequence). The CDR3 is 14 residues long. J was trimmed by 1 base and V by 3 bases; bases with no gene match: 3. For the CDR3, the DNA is TGTGCCAGCAGTTTGAGCGGGGTTTCCTACGAGCAGTACTTC. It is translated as CASSLSGVSYEQYF.

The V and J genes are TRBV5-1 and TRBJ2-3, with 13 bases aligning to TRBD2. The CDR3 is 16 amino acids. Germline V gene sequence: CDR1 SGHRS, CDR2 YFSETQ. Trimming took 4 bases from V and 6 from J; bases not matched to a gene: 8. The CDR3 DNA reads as TGCGCCAGCAGCCAAGGGACTAGCGGGAATACGGATACGCAGTATTTT. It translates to CASSQGTSGNTDTQYF.

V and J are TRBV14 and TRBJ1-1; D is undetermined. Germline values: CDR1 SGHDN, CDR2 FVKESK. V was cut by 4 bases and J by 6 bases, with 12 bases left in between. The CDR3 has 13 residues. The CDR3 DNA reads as TGTGCCAGCAGCCGAACTCGGTCCGCTGAAGCTTTCTTT. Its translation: CASSRTRSAEAFF. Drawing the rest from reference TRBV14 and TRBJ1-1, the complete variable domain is EAGVTQFPSHSVIEKGQTVTLRCDPISGHDNLYWYRRVMGKEIKFLLHFVKESKQDESGMPNNRFLAERTGGTYSTLKVQPAELEDSGVYFCASSRTRSAEAFFGQGTRLTVV.

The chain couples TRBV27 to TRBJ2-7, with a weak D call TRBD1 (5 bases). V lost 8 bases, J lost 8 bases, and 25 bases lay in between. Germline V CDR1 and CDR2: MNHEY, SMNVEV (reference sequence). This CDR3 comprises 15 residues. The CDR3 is CASSSPGQGQLKQYF. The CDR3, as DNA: TGTGCCAGCTCCTCCCCGGGCCAGGGTCAGTTAAAGCAGTACTTC.

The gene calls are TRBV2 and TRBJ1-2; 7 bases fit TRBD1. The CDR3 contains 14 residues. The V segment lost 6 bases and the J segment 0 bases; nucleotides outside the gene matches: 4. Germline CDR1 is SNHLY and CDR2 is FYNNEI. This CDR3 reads CASSRQGPNYGYTF. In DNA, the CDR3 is TGTGCCAGCAGCCGACAGGGACCTAACTATGGCTACACCTTC.

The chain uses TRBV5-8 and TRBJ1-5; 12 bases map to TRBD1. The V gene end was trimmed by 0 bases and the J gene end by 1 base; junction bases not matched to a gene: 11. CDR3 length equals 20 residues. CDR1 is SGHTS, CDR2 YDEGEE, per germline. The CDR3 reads CASSLEWDRGLVLSNQPQHF. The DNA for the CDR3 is TGTGCCAGCAGCTTGGAGTGGGACAGGGGGCTGGTGTTAAGCAATCAGCCCCAGCATTTT.

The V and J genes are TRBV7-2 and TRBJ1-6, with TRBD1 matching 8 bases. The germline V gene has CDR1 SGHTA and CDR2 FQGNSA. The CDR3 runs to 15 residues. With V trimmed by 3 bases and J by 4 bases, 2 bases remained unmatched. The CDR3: CASSLDREYNSPLHF. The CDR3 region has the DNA TGTGCCAGCAGCTTGGACAGGGAATATAATTCACCCCTCCACTTT.

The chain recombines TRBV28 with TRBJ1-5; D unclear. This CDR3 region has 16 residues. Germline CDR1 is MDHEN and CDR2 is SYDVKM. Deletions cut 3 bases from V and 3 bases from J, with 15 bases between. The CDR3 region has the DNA TGTGCCAGCAGTTTTGCTGTCAGTATTCCCAATCAGCCCCAGCATTTT. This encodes CASSFAVSIPNQPQHF.

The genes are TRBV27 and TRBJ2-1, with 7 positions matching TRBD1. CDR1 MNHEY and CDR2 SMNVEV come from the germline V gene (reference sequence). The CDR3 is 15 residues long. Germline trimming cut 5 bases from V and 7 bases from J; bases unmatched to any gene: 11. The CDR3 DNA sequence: TGTGCCAGCAGTCCCACGGACAGGTGGTCGAATGAGCAGTTCTTC. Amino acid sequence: CASSPTDRWSNEQFF.

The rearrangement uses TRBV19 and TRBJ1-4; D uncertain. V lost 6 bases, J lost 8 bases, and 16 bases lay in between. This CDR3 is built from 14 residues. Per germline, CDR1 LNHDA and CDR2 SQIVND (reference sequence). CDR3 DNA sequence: TGTGCCAGTAGGCCGGGAGCGACGGTAGAAAAACTGTTTTTT. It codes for CASRPGATVEKLFF.

The CDR3: CASRTLSGQISNNEQFF. As DNA, the CDR3 is TGTGCCAGCAGAACACTCTCCGGACAGATATCCAACAATGAGCAGTTCTTC. The J gene is TRBJ2-1, the V gene TRBV27; maybe TRBD1 (6 bases). Per the germline V gene, CDR1 is MNHEY and CDR2 is SMNVEV (reference sequence). There are 17 residues in the CDR3. V was clipped by 6 bases and J by 5 bases, with 23 bases between them.

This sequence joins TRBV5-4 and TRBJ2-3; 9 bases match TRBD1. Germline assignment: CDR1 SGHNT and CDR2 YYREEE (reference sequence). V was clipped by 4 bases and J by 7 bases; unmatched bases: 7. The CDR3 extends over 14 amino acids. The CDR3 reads CASSIRDRAYTQYF. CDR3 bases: TGTGCCAGCAGCATCCGGGACAGGGCATATACGCAGTATTTT.

CDR3 sequence reads: CASSEADYNEQFF. The CDR3 nucleotides read TGTGCCAGCAGTGAGGCTGACTACAATGAGCAGTTCTTC. The V and J genes are TRBV6-1 and TRBJ2-1; D remains unclear. This CDR3 spans 13 amino acids. V was trimmed by 3 bases and J by 3 bases, leaving 6 bases between them. Germline-derived CDR1 and CDR2 are MNHNS and SASEGT.